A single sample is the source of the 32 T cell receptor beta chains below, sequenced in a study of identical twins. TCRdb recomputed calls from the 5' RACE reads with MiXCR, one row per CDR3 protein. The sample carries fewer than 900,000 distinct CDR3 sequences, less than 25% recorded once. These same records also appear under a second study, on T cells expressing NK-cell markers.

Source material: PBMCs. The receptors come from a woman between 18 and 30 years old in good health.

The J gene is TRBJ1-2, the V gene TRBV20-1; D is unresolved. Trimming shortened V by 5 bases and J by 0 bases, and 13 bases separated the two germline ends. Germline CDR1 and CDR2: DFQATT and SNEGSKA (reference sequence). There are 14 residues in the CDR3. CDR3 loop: CSAPGRTANYGYTF. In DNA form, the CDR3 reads TGCAGTGCTCCTGGACGGACTGCTAACTATGGCTACACCTTC.

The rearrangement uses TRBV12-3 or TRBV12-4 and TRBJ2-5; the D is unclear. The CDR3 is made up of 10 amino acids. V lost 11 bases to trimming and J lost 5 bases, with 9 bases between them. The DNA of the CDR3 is TGTGCCCATCCGGCGGAGACCCAGTACTTC. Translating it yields CAHPAETQYF.

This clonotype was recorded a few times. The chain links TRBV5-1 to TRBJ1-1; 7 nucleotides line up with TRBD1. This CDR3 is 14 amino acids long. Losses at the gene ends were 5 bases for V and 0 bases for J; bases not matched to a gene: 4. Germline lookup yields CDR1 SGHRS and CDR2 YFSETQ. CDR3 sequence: CASRMTGMNTEAFF. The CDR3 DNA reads TGCGCCAGCAGAATGACAGGGATGAACACTGAAGCTTTCTTT. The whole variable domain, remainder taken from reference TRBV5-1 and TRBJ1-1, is KAGVTQTPRYLIKTRGQQVTLSCSPISGHRSVSWYQQTPGQGLQFLFEYFSETQRNKGNFPGRFSGRQFSNSRSEMNVSTLELGDSALYLCASRMTGMNTEAFFGQGTRLTVV.

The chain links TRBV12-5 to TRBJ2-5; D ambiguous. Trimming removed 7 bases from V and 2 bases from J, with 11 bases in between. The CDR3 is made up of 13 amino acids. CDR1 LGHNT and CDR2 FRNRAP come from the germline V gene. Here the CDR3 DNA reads TGTGCTAGTGTGGGTTTCCGACAAGAGACCCAGTACTTC. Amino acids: CASVGFRQETQYF.

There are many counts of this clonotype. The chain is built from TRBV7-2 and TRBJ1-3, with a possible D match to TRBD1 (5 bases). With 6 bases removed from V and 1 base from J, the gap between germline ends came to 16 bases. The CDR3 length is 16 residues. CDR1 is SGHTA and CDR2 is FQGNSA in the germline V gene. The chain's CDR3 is CASRPQTGGSGNTIYF. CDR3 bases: TGTGCCAGCAGACCCCAAACGGGGGGGTCTGGAAACACCATATATTTT. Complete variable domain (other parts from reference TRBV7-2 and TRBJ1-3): GAGVSQSPSNKVTEKGKDVELRCDPISGHTALYWYRQSLGQGLEFLIYFQGNSAPDKSGLPSDRFSAERTGGSVSTLTIQRTQQEDSAVYLCASRPQTGGSGNTIYFGEGSWLTVV.

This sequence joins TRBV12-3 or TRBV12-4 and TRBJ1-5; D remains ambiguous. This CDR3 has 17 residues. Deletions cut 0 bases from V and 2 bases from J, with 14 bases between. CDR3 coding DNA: TGTGCCAGCAGTTTAGCGCGCTGGGGTTGGCGCAATCAGCCCCAGCATTTT. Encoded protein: CASSLARWGWRNQPQHF.

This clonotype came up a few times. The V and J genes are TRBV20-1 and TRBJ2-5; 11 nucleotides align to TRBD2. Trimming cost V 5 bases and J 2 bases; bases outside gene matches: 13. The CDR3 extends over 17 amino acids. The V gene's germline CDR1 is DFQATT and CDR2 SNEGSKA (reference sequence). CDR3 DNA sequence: TGCAGTGCTGTGCCTAGCGGGGGGCGTGCTCGGCAAGAGACCCAGTACTTC. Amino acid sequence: CSAVPSGGRARQETQYF.

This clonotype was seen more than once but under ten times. CDR3 bases: TGTGCCAGCAGTGTCTCTAGCGGGGGAACAGATACGCAGTATTTT. It specifies CASSVSSGGTDTQYF. The chain recombines TRBV6-4 with TRBJ2-3, with 10 positions matching TRBD2. Trimming removed 4 bases from V and 3 bases from J; junction bases left unmatched: 4. This CDR3 is built from 15 residues. Germline values: CDR1 MRHNA, CDR2 SNTAGT.

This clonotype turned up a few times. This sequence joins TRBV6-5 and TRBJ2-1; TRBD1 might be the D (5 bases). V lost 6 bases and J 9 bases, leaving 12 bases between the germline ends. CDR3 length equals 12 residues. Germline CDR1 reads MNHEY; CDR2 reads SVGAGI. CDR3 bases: TGTGCCAGCAGCTCAGGGTGGAGTGAGCAGTTCTTC. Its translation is CASSSGWSEQFF.

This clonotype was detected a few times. For the CDR3, the DNA is TGCAGTGCAAGTCTACTCGGGGGGCAGTTCTTC. Its protein is CSASLLGGQFF. This chain links TRBV20-1 with TRBJ2-1; tentatively, D is TRBD2 (6 bases). V was pared by 6 bases and J by 12 bases, with 15 bases between. The CDR3 contains 11 residues. Germline CDR1 and CDR2: DFQATT and SNEGSKA (reference sequence).

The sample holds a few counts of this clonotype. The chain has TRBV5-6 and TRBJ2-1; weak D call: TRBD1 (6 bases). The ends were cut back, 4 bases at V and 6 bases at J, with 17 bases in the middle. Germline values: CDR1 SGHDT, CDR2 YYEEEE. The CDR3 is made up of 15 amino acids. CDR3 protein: CASSGRGGLFNEQFF. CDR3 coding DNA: TGTGCCAGCAGCGGCAGGGGCGGTTTATTCAATGAGCAGTTCTTC.

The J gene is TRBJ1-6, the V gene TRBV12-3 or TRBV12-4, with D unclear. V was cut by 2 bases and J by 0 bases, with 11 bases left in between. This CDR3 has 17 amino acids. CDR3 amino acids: CASSLYSGSSYNSPLHF. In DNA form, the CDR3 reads TGTGCCAGCAGTTTATATAGCGGCAGCTCCTATAATTCACCCCTCCACTTT.

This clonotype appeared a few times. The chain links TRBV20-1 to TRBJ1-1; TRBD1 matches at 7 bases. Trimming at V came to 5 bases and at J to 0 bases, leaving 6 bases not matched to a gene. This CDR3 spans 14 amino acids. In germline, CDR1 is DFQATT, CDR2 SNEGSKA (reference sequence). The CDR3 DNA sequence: TGCAGTGCTTCCGGGACAGCCATGAACACTGAAGCTTTCTTT. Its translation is CSASGTAMNTEAFF.

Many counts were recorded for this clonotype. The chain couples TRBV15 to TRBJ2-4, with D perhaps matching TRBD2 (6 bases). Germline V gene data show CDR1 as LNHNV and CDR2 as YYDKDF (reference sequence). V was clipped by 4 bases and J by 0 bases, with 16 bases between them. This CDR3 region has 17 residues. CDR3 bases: TGTGCCACCAGCACCTATCGGGAGCGGCTAGCCAAAAACATTCAGTACTTC. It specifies CATSTYRERLAKNIQYF. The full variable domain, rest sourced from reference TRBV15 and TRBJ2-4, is DAMVIQNPRYQVTQFGKPVTLSCSQTLNHNVMYWYQQKSSQAPKLLFHYYDKDFNNEADTPDNFQSRRPNTSFCFLDIRSPGLGDTAMYLCATSTYRERLAKNIQYFGAGTRLSVL.

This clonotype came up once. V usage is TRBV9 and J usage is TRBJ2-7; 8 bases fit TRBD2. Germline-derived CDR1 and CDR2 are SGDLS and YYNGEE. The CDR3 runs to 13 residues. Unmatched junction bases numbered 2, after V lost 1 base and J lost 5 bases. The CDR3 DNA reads TGTGCCAGCAGCGTACGGGGGGGCGACGAGCAGTACTTC. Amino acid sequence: CASSVRGGDEQYF.

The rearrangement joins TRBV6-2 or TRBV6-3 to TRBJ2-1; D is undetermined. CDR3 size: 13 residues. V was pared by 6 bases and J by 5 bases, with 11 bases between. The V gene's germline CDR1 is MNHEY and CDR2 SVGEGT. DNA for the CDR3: TGTGCCAGCAGGACTCACCGGAACAATGAGCAGTTCTTC. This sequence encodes CASRTHRNNEQFF.

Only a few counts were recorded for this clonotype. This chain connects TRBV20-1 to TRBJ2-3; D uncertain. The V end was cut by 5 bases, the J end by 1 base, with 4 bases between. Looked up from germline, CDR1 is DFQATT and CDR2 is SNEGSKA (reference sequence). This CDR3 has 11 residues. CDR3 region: CSAAGTDTQYF. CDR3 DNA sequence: TGCAGTGCTGCCGGCACAGATACGCAGTATTTT.

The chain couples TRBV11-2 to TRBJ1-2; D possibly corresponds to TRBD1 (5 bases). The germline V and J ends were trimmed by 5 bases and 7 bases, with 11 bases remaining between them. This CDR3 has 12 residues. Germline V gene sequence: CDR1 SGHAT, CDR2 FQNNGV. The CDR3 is CASSEDRVGYTF. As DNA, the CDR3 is TGTGCCAGCAGCGAAGACAGAGTTGGCTACACCTTC.

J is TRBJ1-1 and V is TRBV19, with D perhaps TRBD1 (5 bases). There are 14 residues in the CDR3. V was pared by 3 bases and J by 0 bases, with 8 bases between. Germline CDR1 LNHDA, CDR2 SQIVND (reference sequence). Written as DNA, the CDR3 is TGTGCCAGTAGTATCGGGACCTTGAACACTGAAGCTTTCTTT. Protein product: CASSIGTLNTEAFF.

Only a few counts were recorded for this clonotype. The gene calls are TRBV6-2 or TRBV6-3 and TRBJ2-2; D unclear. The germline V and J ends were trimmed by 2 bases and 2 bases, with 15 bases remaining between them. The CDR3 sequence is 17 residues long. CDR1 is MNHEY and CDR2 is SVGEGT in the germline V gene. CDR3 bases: TGTGCCAGCAGTTACCCCCCCGTGGCGGACAACACCGGGGAGCTGTTTTTT. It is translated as CASSYPPVADNTGELFF.

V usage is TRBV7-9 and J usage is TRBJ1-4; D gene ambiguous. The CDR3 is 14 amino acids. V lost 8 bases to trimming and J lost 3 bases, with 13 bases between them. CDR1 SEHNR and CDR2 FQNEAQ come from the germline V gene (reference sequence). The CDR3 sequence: CASRNAASNEKLFF. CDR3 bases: TGTGCCAGCCGAAACGCCGCATCTAATGAAAAACTGTTTTTT.

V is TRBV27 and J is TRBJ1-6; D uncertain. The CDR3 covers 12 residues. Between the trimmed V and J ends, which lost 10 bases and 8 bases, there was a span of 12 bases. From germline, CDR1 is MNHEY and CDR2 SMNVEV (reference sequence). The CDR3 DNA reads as TGTGCCACTCGGGATACCTATTCACCCCTCCACTTT. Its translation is CATRDTYSPLHF.

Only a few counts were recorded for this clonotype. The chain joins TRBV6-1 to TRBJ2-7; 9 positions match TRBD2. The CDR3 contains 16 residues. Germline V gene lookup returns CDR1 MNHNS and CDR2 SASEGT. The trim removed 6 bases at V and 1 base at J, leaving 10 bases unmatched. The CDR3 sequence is CASSEISGGESYEQYF. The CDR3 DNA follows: TGTGCCAGCAGCGAAATTAGCGGGGGCGAATCCTACGAGCAGTACTTC.

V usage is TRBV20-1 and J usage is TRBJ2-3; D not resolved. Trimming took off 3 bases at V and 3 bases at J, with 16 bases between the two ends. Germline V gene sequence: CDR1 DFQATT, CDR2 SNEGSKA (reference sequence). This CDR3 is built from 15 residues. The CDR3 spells CSARVGSGTTDTQYF. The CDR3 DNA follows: TGCAGTGCTAGGGTGGGATCGGGCACAACAGATACGCAGTATTTT.

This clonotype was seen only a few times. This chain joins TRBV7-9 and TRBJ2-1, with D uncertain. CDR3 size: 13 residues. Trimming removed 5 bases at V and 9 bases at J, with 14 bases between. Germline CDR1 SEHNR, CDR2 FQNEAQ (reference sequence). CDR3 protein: CASSHRDRIEQFF. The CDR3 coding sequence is TGTGCCAGCAGCCACCGTGACCGGATTGAGCAGTTCTTC.

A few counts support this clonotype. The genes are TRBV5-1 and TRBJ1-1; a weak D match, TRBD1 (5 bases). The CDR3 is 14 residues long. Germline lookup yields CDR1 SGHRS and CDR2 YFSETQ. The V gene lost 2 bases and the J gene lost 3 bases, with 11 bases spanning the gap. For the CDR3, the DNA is TGCGCCAGCAGCTTAAGGGAAGGGGACACTGAAGCTTTCTTT. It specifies CASSLREGDTEAFF.

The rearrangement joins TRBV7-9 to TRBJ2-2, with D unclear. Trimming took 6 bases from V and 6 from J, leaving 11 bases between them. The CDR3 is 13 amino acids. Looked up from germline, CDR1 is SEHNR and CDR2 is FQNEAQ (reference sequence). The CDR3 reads CASRATVSGELFF. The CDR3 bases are TGTGCCAGCAGGGCTACAGTTTCCGGGGAGCTGTTTTTT.

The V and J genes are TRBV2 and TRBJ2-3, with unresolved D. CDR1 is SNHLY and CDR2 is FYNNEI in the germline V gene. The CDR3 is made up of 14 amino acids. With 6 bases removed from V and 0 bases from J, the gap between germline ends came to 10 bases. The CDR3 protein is CASSDDFSTDTQYF. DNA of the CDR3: TGTGCCAGCAGCGATGACTTCAGCACAGATACGCAGTATTTT.

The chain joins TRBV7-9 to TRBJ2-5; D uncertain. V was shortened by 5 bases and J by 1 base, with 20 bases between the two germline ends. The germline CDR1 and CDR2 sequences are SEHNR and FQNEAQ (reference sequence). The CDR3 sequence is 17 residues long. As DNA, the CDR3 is TGTGCCAGCAGCGCCCCCGGCCTCACTGGTGGCCAAGAGACCCAGTACTTC. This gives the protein CASSAPGLTGGQETQYF.

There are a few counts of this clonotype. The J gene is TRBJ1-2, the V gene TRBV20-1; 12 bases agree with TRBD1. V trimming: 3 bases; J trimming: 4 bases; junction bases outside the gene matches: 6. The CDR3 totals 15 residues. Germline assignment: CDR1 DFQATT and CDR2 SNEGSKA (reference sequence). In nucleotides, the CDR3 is TGCAGTGCTAGTCTCGGGACAGGGGGCTTCTATGGCTACACCTTC. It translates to CSASLGTGGFYGYTF.

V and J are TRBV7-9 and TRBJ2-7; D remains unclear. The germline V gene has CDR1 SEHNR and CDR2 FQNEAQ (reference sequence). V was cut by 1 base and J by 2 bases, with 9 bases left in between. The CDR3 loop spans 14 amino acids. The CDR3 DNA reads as TGTGCCAGCAGCTTAGTTGCGGACCCCTACGAGCAGTACTTC. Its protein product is CASSLVADPYEQYF.

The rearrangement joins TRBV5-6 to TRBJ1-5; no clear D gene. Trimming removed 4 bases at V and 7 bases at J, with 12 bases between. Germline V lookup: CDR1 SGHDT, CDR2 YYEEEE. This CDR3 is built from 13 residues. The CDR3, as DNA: TGTGCCAGCAGCGTCGAAGCGGGACAGCCCCAGCATTTT. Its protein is CASSVEAGQPQHF.